The 24 T cell receptor beta chains presented below share a single source sample, sequenced in a study of human T cells and chemical hapten exposure. Indicated time point: patch test 1, 2 weeks after DPC sensitization. Treatment described: therapeutic diphenylcyclopropenone sensitization with weekly scalp DPC. TCRdb itself ran the RACE reads through MiXCR, one entry per CDR3 protein. Of around 50,000 distinct CDR3 sequences in the sample, about 9.3% were seen once. The starting material was whole blood, obtained in connection with sensitization to the hapten diphenylcyclopropenone (DPC). Receptor source: a woman aged 40 to 50 with alopecia areata. Some clones in this sample may be carry-over from other donors' samples.

The sample holds many counts of this clonotype. The chain couples TRBV7-9 to TRBJ2-5; D is uncertain. Trimming pared 1 base from V and 7 bases from J, leaving 19 bases between. CDR1 and CDR2 (germline): SEHNR, FQNEAQ (reference sequence). The CDR3 covers 16 residues. CDR3 loop: CASSLEVSPGSGTQYF. The CDR3 coding sequence is TGTGCCAGCAGCTTAGAGGTTTCCCCAGGATCAGGGACCCAGTACTTC.

Many counts were recorded for this clonotype. V is TRBV6-5 and J is TRBJ2-1, with 8 positions matching TRBD2. Germline CDR1 reads MNHEY; CDR2 reads SVGAGI. V was clipped by 7 bases and J by 10 bases; unmatched bases: 12. There are 14 residues in the CDR3. In DNA, the CDR3 is TGTGCCAGCACACAAACGGGGGGGAAATGGGAGCAGTTCTTC. It encodes CASTQTGGKWEQFF.

This clonotype was seen only a few times. The chain recombines TRBV2 with TRBJ2-7; D gene uncertain. Germline V gives CDR1 SNHLY, CDR2 FYNNEI. This CDR3 spans 15 amino acids. V shed 8 bases and J shed 5 bases, with 22 bases lying between them. CDR3 sequence: CASRPDPPVFHEQYF. In nucleotides, the CDR3 is TGTGCCAGCCGACCGGACCCTCCTGTCTTCCACGAGCAGTACTTC.

In its sample, this clonotype was seen many times. The CDR3 DNA is TGCGCCAGCAGCTTGGGAGACAGGGAAGGTCAGCCCCAGCATTTT. It specifies CASSLGDREGQPQHF. This sequence joins TRBV5-1 and TRBJ1-5; 7 nucleotides align to TRBD1. The germline gives CDR1 SGHRS, CDR2 YFSETQ. The length of the CDR3 is 15 residues. With V trimmed by 0 bases and J by 6 bases, 6 bases remained unmatched.

The chain has TRBV7-6 and TRBJ2-5, with D possibly matching TRBD2 (5 bases). With 1 base removed from V and 7 bases from J, the gap between germline ends came to 10 bases. The CDR3 has 13 amino acids. CDR1 SGHVS and CDR2 FNYEAQ come from the germline V gene. The CDR3 DNA follows: TGTGCCAGCAGCTTAGACGAACGGGGGACCCAGTACTTC. It yields the protein CASSLDERGTQYF.

This clonotype was observed a handful of times. The J gene is TRBJ2-7, the V gene TRBV19; D may be TRBD2 (5 bases). V dropped 7 bases and J dropped 0 bases, with 13 bases sitting between them. CDR3 length: 14 residues. The germline CDR1 and CDR2 sequences are LNHDA and SQIVND (reference sequence). As DNA, the CDR3 is TGTGCCAGTACAACCCCCGGGAACTCCTACGAGCAGTACTTC. Protein: CASTTPGNSYEQYF.

The V and J genes are TRBV6-1 and TRBJ2-5, with D possibly TRBD2 on 7 matching bases. V shed 1 base and J shed 5 bases, with 11 bases lying between them. The CDR3 covers 14 residues. The V gene's germline CDR1 is MNHNS and CDR2 SASEGT. CDR3 nucleotides: TGTGCCAGCAGTGAAGGGGGGGGCGCGGAGACCCAGTACTTC. The encoded protein is CASSEGGGAETQYF.

In its sample, this clonotype was seen a few times. This chain uses TRBV6-5 with TRBJ1-1; TRBD1 matches 9 bases. The CDR3 has 15 residues. Germline CDR1 MNHEY, CDR2 SVGAGI. V trimming: 0 bases; J trimming: 13 bases; junction bases outside the gene matches: 12. CDR3 protein: CASSYSGQGQGSGFF. The CDR3 DNA is TGTGCCAGCAGTTACTCGGGACAGGGTCAAGGGTCAGGTTTCTTT.

The sample holds a few counts of this clonotype. The V and J genes are TRBV4-2 and TRBJ1-5; the match to TRBD1 covers 12 bases. The CDR3 contains 18 residues. V lost 4 bases, J lost 0 bases, and 7 bases stayed unmatched. CDR1 and CDR2 from the germline V gene are LGHNA and YNFKEQ. The CDR3: CASSRGTGGAGSNQPQHF. CDR3 bases: TGTGCCAGCAGCCGGGGGACAGGGGGCGCGGGTAGCAATCAGCCCCAGCATTTT.

The rearrangement links TRBV28 to TRBJ1-5; D unclear. Germline CDR1 is MDHEN and CDR2 is SYDVKM. With 3 bases removed from V and 2 bases from J, the gap between germline ends came to 11 bases. This CDR3 contains 15 residues. The CDR3 region has the DNA TGTGCCAGCAGTTTCCCTGCGGGAGGCAATCAGCCCCAGCATTTT. Translation gives CASSFPAGGNQPQHF.

In its sample, this clonotype was seen many times. The chain has TRBV6-5 and TRBJ2-5, with 8 bases lining up with TRBD2. The ends lost 8 bases at V and 0 bases at J; junction bases unmatched: 14. This CDR3 contains 17 residues. CDR1 and CDR2 from the germline V gene are MNHEY and SVGAGI. In DNA form, the CDR3 reads TGTGCCAGCGCCGGGTTAGGGCGGGGGGTACACCAAGAGACCCAGTACTTC. Translated: CASAGLGRGVHQETQYF.

This clonotype appeared many times. V is TRBV7-6 and J is TRBJ1-6; 9 nucleotides agree with TRBD1. This CDR3 comprises 15 residues. V lost 5 bases and J lost 9; bases outside the gene matches: 8. Germline V gene data show CDR1 as SGHVS and CDR2 as FNYEAQ. This CDR3 reads CASSPGQGSSSPLHF. Written as DNA, the CDR3 is TGTGCCAGCAGCCCGGGACAGGGAAGTTCTTCACCCCTCCACTTT.

DNA of the CDR3: TGCAGCGTTGAAACGGAAGAGGGCGGCCCGGAGACCCAGTACTTC. Its protein product is CSVETEEGGPETQYF. The chain joins TRBV29-1 to TRBJ2-5; D perhaps matches TRBD2 (5 bases). The germline gives CDR1 SQVTM, CDR2 ANQGSEA. The germline V and J ends were trimmed by 2 bases and 5 bases, with 18 bases remaining between them. There are 15 residues in the CDR3.

This clonotype was seen repeatedly, ten times or more. The chain recombines TRBV29-1 with TRBJ2-5; 14 positions agree with TRBD2. Looked up from germline, CDR1 is SQVTM and CDR2 is ANQGSEA. The CDR3 covers 18 residues. Trimming cost V 0 bases and J 2 bases; bases outside gene matches: 8. The CDR3 is CSVEDRGLAGVLQETQYF. CDR3 coding DNA: TGCAGCGTTGAAGATAGGGGACTAGCGGGAGTTTTGCAAGAGACCCAGTACTTC.

This clonotype was seen a handful of times. The gene calls are TRBV14 and TRBJ2-7; D not resolved. With 4 bases removed from V and 1 base from J, the gap between germline ends came to 11 bases. Germline CDR1 reads SGHDN; CDR2 reads FVKESK. This CDR3 spans 14 amino acids. CDR3 DNA sequence: TGTGCCAGCAGCCTCTACCACATTTCCTACGAGCAGTACTTC. Translated, it gives CASSLYHISYEQYF.

Many counts were recorded for this clonotype. The V gene is TRBV12-3 or TRBV12-4, the J gene TRBJ1-5, with D possibly being TRBD1 (6 bases). CDR3 length: 15 residues. Trimming removed 5 bases from V and 2 bases from J, with 13 bases in between. The CDR3 is CASSRTELGNQPQHF. In DNA form, the CDR3 reads TGTGCCAGCAGTCGGACAGAGCTTGGCAATCAGCCCCAGCATTTT.

This clonotype was recorded many times. The chain has TRBV5-6 and TRBJ2-1; D gene ambiguous. The germline V and J ends were trimmed by 2 bases and 5 bases, with 5 bases remaining between them. The CDR3 length is 12 residues. Germline V gives CDR1 SGHDT, CDR2 YYEEEE. This CDR3 reads CASSLRDNEQFF. The CDR3 coding sequence is TGTGCCAGCAGCTTAAGGGACAATGAGCAGTTCTTC.

This clonotype was seen repeatedly, ten times or more. The J gene is TRBJ1-1, the V gene TRBV6-6, with D possibly being TRBD1 (6 bases). This CDR3 is built from 13 residues. V was cut by 1 base and J by 4 bases, with 7 bases left in between. Germline assignment: CDR1 MNHNY and CDR2 SVGAGI (reference sequence). CDR3 bases: TGTGCCAGCAGTTACTTGGACAGCACTGAAGCTTTCTTT. It translates to CASSYLDSTEAFF.

This clonotype was counted at least ten times. V is TRBV11-2 and J is TRBJ2-1; no clear D. The CDR3 has 12 amino acids. V was cut by 3 bases and J by 7 bases, with 7 bases left in between. Germline CDR1 is SGHAT and CDR2 is FQNNGV. CDR3 amino acids: CASSLASNEQFF. The CDR3 DNA reads as TGTGCCAGCAGCTTGGCGTCGAATGAGCAGTTCTTC.

This clonotype was seen repeatedly, ten times or more. The gene calls are TRBV4-1 and TRBJ1-4, with D unresolved. Trimming removed 1 base at V and 8 bases at J, with 5 bases between. Germline loops: CDR1 MGHRA, CDR2 YSYEKL. The CDR3 totals 12 residues. The CDR3 coding sequence is TGCGCCAGCAGCCAAGTGCGGGAAAAACTGTTTTTT. Its protein product is CASSQVREKLFF.

J is TRBJ2-1 and V is TRBV12-3 or TRBV12-4, with 11 bases lining up with TRBD1. Unmatched junction bases numbered 6, after V lost 3 bases and J lost 8 bases. CDR3 length: 15 amino acids. CDR3 sequence: CASSLRGQGAHEQFF. The CDR3 DNA follows: TGTGCCAGCAGTTTGAGAGGACAGGGGGCCCATGAGCAGTTCTTC.

CDR3 sequence: CATSDLASGAYNEQFF. The CDR3 bases are TGTGCCACCAGTGATTTAGCATCAGGGGCCTACAATGAGCAGTTCTTC. The J gene is TRBJ2-1, the V gene TRBV24-1; tentatively, D is TRBD1 (6 bases). The CDR3 is made up of 16 amino acids. CDR1 is KGHDR and CDR2 is SFDVKD in the germline V gene. The ends were cut back, 1 base at V and 2 bases at J, with 11 bases in the middle.

This clonotype was counted only a few times. This rearrangement joins TRBV5-1 to TRBJ1-2; D not resolved. Germline assignment: CDR1 SGHRS and CDR2 YFSETQ. V was pared by 1 base and J by 0 bases, with 10 bases between. The CDR3 loop spans 15 amino acids. Written as DNA, the CDR3 is TGCGCCAGCAGCTTGATGGTGGAGACTAACTATGGCTACACCTTC. This encodes CASSLMVETNYGYTF.

This clonotype was recorded many times. The CDR3 sequence is CASTPSRARDTEAFF. For the CDR3, the DNA is TGTGCCAGCACCCCCTCCAGGGCTAGGGACACTGAAGCTTTCTTT. The rearrangement uses TRBV7-8 and TRBJ1-1, with D possibly being TRBD1 (5 bases). The CDR3 consists of 15 residues. Trimming removed 7 bases at V and 3 bases at J, with 18 bases between. The V gene's germline CDR1 is SGHVS and CDR2 FQNEAQ. Supplemented by reference TRBV7-8 and TRBJ1-1, the full variable domain reads GAGVSQSPRYKVAKRGQDVALRCDPISGHVSLFWYQQALGQGPEFLTYFQNEAQLDKSGLPSDRFFAERPEGSVSTLKIQRTQQEDSAVYLCASTPSRARDTEAFFGQGTRLTVV.